The source of this TCR beta chain is a study of T-cell reconstitution after alpha-beta-depleted transplantation in children. General observations from the study: Newly produced T cells mostly provided counts and TCRbeta diversity after one year, as hyperexpanded clones declined. About two months after transplant, alpha-beta T cells reportedly came from several hundred expanded graft clones.

Only a few counts were recorded for this clonotype. Its antigen remains unidentified. Construction of the TCRbeta library involved unique molecular identifiers. TCRdb itself ran the PCR reads through MiXCR, one entry per CDR3 protein. The data contain about 590,000 distinct CDR3 sequences, roughly 13% of them singletons. This receptor was identified in a male patient under 18 who had a stem cell transplant for acute myeloid leukemia, so the T cells may come from the graft donor. Here the sequenced sample was PBMCs, mostly from graft donor cells, taken 360 days after TCRalphabeta/CD19-depleted stem cell transplant.

The CDR3 nucleotides read TGTGCCAGCTCACCGGGTGTCGGGGACACTGAAGCTTTCTTT. This encodes CASSPGVGDTEAFF. The rearrangement uses TRBV18 and TRBJ1-1; D call uncertain. This CDR3 has 14 residues. The V end lost 3 bases, the J end lost 3 bases, and 11 bases lay between the germline ends. The germline V gene has CDR1 KGHSH and CDR2 LQKENI.